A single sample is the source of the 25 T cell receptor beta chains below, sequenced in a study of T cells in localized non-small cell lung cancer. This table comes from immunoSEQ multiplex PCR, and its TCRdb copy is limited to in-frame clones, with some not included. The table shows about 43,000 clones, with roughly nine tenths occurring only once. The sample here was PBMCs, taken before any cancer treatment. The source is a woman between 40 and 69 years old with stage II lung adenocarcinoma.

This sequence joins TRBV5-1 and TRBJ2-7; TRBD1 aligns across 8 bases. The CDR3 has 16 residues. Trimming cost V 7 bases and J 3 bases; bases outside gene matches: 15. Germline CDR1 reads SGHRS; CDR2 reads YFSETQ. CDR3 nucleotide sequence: TGCGCCAGCCACAGTGGGAGCGACAGGGGTAACTACGAGCAGTACTTC. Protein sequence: CASHSGSDRGNYEQYF.

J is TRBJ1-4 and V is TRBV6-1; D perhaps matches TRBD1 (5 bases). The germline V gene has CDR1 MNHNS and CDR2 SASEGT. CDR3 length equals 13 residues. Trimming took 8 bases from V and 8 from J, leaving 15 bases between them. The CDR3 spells CASGGAMLEKLFF. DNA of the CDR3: TGTGCCAGCGGTGGGGCAATGTTGGAAAAACTGTTTTTT.

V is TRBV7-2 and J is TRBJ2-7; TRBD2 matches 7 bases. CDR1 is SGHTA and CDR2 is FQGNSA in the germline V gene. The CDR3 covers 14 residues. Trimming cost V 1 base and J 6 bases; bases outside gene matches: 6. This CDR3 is CASSLETSISEQYF. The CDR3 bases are TGTGCCAGCAGCTTAGAGACTAGCATCTCCGAGCAGTACTTC.

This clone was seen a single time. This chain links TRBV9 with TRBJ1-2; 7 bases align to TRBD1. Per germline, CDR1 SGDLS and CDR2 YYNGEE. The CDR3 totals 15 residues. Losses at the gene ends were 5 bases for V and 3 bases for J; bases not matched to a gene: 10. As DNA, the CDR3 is TGTGCCAGCAGATCCAGGACAGGCAGCGACTATGGCTACACCTTC. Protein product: CASRSRTGSDYGYTF.

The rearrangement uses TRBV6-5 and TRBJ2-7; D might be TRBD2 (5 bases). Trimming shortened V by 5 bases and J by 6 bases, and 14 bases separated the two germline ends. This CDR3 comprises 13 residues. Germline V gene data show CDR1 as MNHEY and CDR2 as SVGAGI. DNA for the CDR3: TGTGCCAGCAGTGGGAGAGTGACGGGCGAGCAGTACTTC. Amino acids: CASSGRVTGEQYF.

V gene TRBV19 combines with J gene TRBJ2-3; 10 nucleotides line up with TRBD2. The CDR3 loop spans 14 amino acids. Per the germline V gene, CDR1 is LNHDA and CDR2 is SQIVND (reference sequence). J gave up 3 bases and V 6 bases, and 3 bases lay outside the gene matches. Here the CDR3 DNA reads TGTGCCAGTAGCCCAGCGGGGGGGACAGATACGCAGTATTTT. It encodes CASSPAGGTDTQYF.

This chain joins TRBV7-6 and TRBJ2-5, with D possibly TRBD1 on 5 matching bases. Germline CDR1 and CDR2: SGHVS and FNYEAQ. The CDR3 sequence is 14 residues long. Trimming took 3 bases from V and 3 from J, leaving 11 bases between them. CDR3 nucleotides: TGTGCCAGCAGCTTTGAAACAGGTGAAGAGACCCAGTACTTC. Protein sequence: CASSFETGEETQYF.

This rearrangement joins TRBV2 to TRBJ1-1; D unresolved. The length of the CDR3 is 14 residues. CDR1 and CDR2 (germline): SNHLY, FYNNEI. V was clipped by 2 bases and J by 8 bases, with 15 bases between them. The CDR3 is CASSERETLNEAFF. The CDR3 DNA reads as TGTGCCAGCAGTGAAAGGGAGACCCTGAACGAAGCTTTCTTT.

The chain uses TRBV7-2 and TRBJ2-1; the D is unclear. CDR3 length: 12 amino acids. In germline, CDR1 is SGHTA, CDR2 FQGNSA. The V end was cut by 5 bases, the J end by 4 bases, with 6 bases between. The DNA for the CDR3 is TGTGCCAGCAGCCAGATTTACAATGAGCAGTTCTTC. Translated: CASSQIYNEQFF. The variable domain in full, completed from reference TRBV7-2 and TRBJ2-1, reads GAGVSQSPSNKVTEKGKDVELRCDPISGHTALYWYRQSLGQGLEFLIYFQGNSAPDKSGLPSDRFSAERTGGSVSTLTIQRTQQEDSAVYLCASSQIYNEQFFGPGTRLTVL.

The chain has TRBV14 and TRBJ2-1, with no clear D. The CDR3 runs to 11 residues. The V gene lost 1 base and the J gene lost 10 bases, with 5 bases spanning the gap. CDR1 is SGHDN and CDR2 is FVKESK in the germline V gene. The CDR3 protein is CASSQAREQFF. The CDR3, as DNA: TGTGCCAGCAGCCAAGCTCGAGAGCAGTTCTTC.

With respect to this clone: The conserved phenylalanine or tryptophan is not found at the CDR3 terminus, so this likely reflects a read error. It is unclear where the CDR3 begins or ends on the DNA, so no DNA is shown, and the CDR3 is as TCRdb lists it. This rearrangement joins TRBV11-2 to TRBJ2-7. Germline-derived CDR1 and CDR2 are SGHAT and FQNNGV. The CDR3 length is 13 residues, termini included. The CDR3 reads CASSPTGAYDLVL.

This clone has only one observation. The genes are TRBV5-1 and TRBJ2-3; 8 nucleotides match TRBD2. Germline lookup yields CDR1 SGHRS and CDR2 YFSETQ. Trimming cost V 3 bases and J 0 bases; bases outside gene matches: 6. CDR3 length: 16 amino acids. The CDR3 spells CASSSTGGASTDTQYF. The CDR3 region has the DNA TGCGCCAGCAGCTCGACCGGGGGGGCCAGCACAGATACGCAGTATTTT.

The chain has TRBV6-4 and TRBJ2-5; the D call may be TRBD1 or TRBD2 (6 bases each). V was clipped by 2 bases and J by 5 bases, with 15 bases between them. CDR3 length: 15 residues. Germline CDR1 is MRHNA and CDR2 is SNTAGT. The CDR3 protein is CASSDTGKGGETQYF. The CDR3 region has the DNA TGTGCCAGCAGTGACACAGGGAAAGGAGGGGAGACCCAGTACTTC.

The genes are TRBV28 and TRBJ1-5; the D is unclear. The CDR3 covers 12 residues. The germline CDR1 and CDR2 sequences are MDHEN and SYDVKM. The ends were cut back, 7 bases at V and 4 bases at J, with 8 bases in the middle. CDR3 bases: TGTGCCAGCACCCGAAGAAATCAGCCCCAGCATTTT. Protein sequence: CASTRRNQPQHF.

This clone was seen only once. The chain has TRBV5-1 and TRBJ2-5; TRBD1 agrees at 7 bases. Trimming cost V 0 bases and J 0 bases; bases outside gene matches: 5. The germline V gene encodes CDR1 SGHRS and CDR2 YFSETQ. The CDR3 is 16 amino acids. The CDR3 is CASSLAGDSHQETQYF. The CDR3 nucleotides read TGCGCCAGCAGCTTGGCTGGGGACAGCCACCAAGAGACCCAGTACTTC.

The chain's CDR3 is CTGGGSPPNYGYTF. The CDR3 region has the DNA TGCACCGGGGGAGGGAGCCCCCCTAACTATGGCTACACCTTC. The chain carries TRBV29-1 and TRBJ1-2; possible D gene TRBD1, 5 bases. This CDR3 spans 14 amino acids. Germline V gene sequence: CDR1 SQVTM, CDR2 ANQGSEA.

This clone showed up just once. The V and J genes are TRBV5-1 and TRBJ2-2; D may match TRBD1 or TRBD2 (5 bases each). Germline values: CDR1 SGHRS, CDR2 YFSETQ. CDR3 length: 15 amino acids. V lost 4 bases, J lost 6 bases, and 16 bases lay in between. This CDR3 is CASSGGNSIAGELFF. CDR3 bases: TGCGCCAGCAGCGGGGGTAACTCAATAGCCGGGGAGCTGTTTTTT.

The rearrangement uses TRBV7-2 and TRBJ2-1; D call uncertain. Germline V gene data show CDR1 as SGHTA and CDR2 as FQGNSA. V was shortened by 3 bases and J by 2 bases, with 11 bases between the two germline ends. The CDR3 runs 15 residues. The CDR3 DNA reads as TGTGCCAGCAGCTTTAGTGACTCCCCCTACAATGAGCAGTTCTTC. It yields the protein CASSFSDSPYNEQFF. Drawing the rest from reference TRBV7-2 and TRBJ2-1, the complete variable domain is GAGVSQSPSNKVTEKGKDVELRCDPISGHTALYWYRQSLGQGLEFLIYFQGNSAPDKSGLPSDRFSAERTGGSVSTLTIQRTQQEDSAVYLCASSFSDSPYNEQFFGPGTRLTVL.

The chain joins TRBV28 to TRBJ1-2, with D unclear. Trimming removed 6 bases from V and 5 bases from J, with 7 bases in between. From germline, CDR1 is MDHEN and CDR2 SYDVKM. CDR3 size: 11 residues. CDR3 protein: CASRDRYGYTF. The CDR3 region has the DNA TGTGCCAGCAGGGACCGATATGGCTACACCTTC.

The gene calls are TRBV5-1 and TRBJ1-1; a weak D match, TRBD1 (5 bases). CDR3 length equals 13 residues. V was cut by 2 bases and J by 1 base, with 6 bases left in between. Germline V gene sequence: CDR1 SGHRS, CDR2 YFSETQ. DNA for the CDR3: TGCGCCAGCAGCTTCGACAGGAACACTGAAGCTTTCTTT. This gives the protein CASSFDRNTEAFF.

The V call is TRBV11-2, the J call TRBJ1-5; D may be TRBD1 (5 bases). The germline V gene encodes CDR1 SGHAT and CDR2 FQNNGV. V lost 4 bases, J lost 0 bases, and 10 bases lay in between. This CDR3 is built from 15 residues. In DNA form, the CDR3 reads TGTGCCAGCAGCTCTAACGGGGGTAGCAATCAGCCCCAGCATTTT. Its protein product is CASSSNGGSNQPQHF. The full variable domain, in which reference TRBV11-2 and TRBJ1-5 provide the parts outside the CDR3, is EAGVAQSPRYKIIEKRQSVAFWCNPISGHATLYWYQQILGQGPKLLIQFQNNGVVDDSQLPKDRFSAERLKGVDSTLKIQPAKLEDSAVYLCASSSNGGSNQPQHFGDGTRLSIL.

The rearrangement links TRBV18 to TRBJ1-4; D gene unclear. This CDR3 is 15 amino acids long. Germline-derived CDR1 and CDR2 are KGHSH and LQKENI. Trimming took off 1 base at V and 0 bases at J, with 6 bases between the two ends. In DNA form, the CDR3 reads TGTGCCAGCTCACCACGAGAAGCAACTAATGAAAAACTGTTTTTT. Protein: CASSPREATNEKLFF.

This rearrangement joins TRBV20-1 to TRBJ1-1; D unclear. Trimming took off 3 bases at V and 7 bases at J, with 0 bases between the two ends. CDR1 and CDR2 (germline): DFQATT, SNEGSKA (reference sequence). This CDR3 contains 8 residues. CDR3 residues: CSASEAFF. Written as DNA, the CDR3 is TGCAGTGCTAGTGAAGCTTTCTTT.

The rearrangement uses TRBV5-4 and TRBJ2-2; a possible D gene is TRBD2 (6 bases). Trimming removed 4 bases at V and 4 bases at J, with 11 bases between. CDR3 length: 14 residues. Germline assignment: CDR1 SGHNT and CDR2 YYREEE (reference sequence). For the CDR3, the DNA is TGTGCCAGCAGCCTACTGGGGGGCACCGGGGAGCTGTTTTTT. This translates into CASSLLGGTGELFF.

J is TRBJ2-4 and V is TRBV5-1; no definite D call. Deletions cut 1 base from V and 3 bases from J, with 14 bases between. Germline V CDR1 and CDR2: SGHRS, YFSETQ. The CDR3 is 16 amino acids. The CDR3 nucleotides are TGCGCCAGCAGCTTGATGGTACCGGGCCTCAAAAACATTCAGTACTTC. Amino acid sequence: CASSLMVPGLKNIQYF.